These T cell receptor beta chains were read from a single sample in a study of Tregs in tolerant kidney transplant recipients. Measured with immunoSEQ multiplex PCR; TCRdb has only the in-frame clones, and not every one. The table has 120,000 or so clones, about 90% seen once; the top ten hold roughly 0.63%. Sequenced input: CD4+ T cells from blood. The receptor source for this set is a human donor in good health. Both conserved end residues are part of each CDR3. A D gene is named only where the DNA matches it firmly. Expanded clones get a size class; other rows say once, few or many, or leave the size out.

CDR3 DNA: TGTGCCAGCAGCTTAGATAGCCCTCTGGGGGCCCGGAACACTGAAGCTTTCTTT
CDR3 protein: CASSLDSPLGARNTEAFF
clone size: NA
V gene: TRBV11-3
D gene: NA
J gene: TRBJ1-1

CDR3 DNA: TGCGCCAGCAGCTTGACCGGGACTACATACAATGAGCAGTTCTTC
CDR3 protein: CASSLTGTTYNEQFF
clone size: once
V gene: TRBV5-1
D gene: TRBD2
J gene: TRBJ2-1

CDR3 DNA: TGCGCCAGCAGCTTTGGCCCCCAGGGGGCTAGCACAGATACGCAGTATTTT
CDR3 protein: CASSFGPQGASTDTQYF
clone size: NA
V gene: TRBV5-1
D gene: TRBD1
J gene: TRBJ2-3

CDR3 DNA: TGCGCCAGCAGCGGGACTAGCGGGCGTTATTACAATGAGCAGTTCTTC
CDR3 protein: CASSGTSGRYYNEQFF
clone size: NA
V gene: TRBV5-1
D gene: TRBD2
J gene: TRBJ2-1

CDR3 DNA: TGTGCCAGCAGCCAAGATCAGGGCCTTGAAGCTTTCTTT
CDR3 protein: CASSQDQGLEAFF
clone size: few
V gene: TRBV14
D gene: NA
J gene: TRBJ1-1

CDR3 DNA: TGTGCCAGCAGCTTAGTTCCGACAGATACGCAGTATTTT
CDR3 protein: CASSLVPTDTQYF
clone size: NA
V gene: TRBV7-9
D gene: NA
J gene: TRBJ2-3

CDR3 DNA: TGTGCCAGCAGCTCTCCCGCGAGACAGGGGACTACCTACGAGCAGTACTTC
CDR3 protein: CASSSPARQGTTYEQYF
clone size: once
V gene: TRBV5-6
D gene: NA
J gene: TRBJ2-7

CDR3 DNA: TGTGCCAGCAGCGCTAGTGGACCCTACGAGCAGTACTTC
CDR3 protein: CASSASGPYEQYF
clone size: NA
V gene: TRBV7-6
D gene: NA
J gene: TRBJ2-7

CDR3 DNA: TGCGCCAGCAGCTTGACCAGTTACCAAGAGACCCAGTACTTC
CDR3 protein: CASSLTSYQETQYF
clone size: NA
V gene: TRBV5-1
D gene: NA
J gene: TRBJ2-5

CDR3 DNA: TGCGCCAGCCGAGAGCGGGGAGATTCAACTAATGAAAAACTGTTTTTT
CDR3 protein: CASRERGDSTNEKLFF
clone size: NA
V gene: TRBV5-1
D gene: NA
J gene: TRBJ1-4

CDR3 DNA: TGTGCCAGCAGCCAAGCTCTCCTTAGCACAGATACGCAGTATTTT
CDR3 protein: CASSQALLSTDTQYF
clone size: NA
V gene: TRBV14
D gene: NA
J gene: TRBJ2-3

CDR3 DNA: TGCGCCAGCAGTGGGATTTTAGCGGGGGGGCGTCCAGATACGCAGTATTTT
CDR3 protein: CASSGILAGGRPDTQYF
clone size: once
V gene: TRBV10-1
D gene: TRBD2
J gene: TRBJ2-3

CDR3 DNA: TGTGCCAGCGCCGAACGGGGGCTTGAAGCTTTCTTT
CDR3 protein: CASAERGLEAFF
clone size: NA
V gene: TRBV2
D gene: NA
J gene: TRBJ1-1

CDR3 DNA: TGTGCCAGCAGCTTGCAAAATGAGCAGTTCTTC
CDR3 protein: CASSLQNEQFF
clone size: once
V gene: TRBV5-4
D gene: NA
J gene: TRBJ2-1

CDR3 DNA: TGTGCCAGCGTTCCCGGGATTCACTACGAGCAGTACTTC
CDR3 protein: CASVPGIHYEQYF
clone size: NA
V gene: TRBV2
D gene: NA
J gene: TRBJ2-7

CDR3 DNA: TGTGCCAGTAGTATAGCGTTCCGGGAGTCAGGTGAGCAGTTCTTC
CDR3 protein: CASSIAFRESGEQFF
clone size: once
V gene: TRBV19
D gene: NA
J gene: TRBJ2-1

CDR3 DNA: TGTGCCAGCAGCCGCGGACGGACTTATAGCAATCAGCCCCAGCATTTT
CDR3 protein: CASSRGRTYSNQPQHF
clone size: NA
V gene: TRBV5-6
D gene: NA
J gene: TRBJ1-5

CDR3 DNA: TGTGCCAGCAGCTTAGCGAACAGGGGAAATTCACCCCTCCACTTT
CDR3 protein: CASSLANRGNSPLHF
clone size: NA
V gene: TRBV7-6
D gene: TRBD1
J gene: TRBJ1-6

CDR3 DNA: TGCGCCAGCAGCCCGGCGGGGTCAGGTACTGAAGCTTTCTTT
CDR3 protein: CASSPAGSGTEAFF
clone size: NA
V gene: TRBV5-1
D gene: NA
J gene: TRBJ1-1

CDR3 DNA: TGCAGCGTTGTACGTCGGTATAACTATGGCTACACCTTC
CDR3 protein: CSVVRRYNYGYTF
clone size: NA
V gene: TRBV29-1
D gene: NA
J gene: TRBJ1-2

CDR3 DNA: TGTGCCAGCGCCCTCTCTGGAAACACCATATATTTT
CDR3 protein: CASALSGNTIYF
clone size: NA
V gene: TRBV11-2
D gene: NA
J gene: TRBJ1-3

CDR3 DNA: TGCGCCAGCAGCTTCCAACTACCATCCCTAGGGGATGAGCAGTTCTTC
CDR3 protein: CASSFQLPSLGDEQFF
clone size: few
V gene: TRBV4-1
D gene: NA
J gene: TRBJ2-1

CDR3 DNA: TGCGCCAGCAGGACTCTAGCGGGAGTCGGCCCCGGGGAGCTGTTTTTT
CDR3 protein: CASRTLAGVGPGELFF
clone size: NA
V gene: TRBV5-1
D gene: TRBD2
J gene: TRBJ2-2

CDR3 DNA: TGTGCCAGCTCACCCGGGACAGCCTCCTACGAGCAGTACTTC
CDR3 protein: CASSPGTASYEQYF
clone size: once
V gene: TRBV18
D gene: TRBD1
J gene: TRBJ2-7